The 4 T cell receptor beta chains listed next were all sequenced from one sample in a study of T cells in Graves' hyperthyroidism and ophthalmopathy. The investigators amplified TCR beta CDR3 regions from RNA transcripts. The HTBI primer set served for first-round RT-PCR of the TCR CDR3. TCRdb recomputed calls from the multiplex PCR reads with MiXCR, one row per CDR3 protein. Of 300,000 to 450,000 distinct CDR3 sequences listed, around a sixth are singletons. Sequencing was done on a sample of blood. The receptor source for this set is a young man with Graves' ophthalmopathy.

This clonotype has ten or more counts. The chain carries TRBV12-3 or TRBV12-4 and TRBJ1-5; the D gene is possibly TRBD1 (5 bases). This CDR3 contains 13 residues. Trimming removed 1 base at V and 5 bases at J, with 6 bases between. The CDR3, as DNA: TGTGCCAGCAGTTTAGGAGGGGATCAGCCCCAGCATTTT. Its translation: CASSLGGDQPQHF.

This clonotype was seen many times. A junction end diverges from the germline sequence, so it may reflect a read error. The chain carries TRBV6-5 and TRBJ1-1; D not resolved. Germline V gene lookup returns CDR1 MNHEY and CDR2 SVGAGI. The CDR3 has 10 residues. CDR3 nucleotide sequence: TGTGCCAGTAGTTACACTGAAGCTTTCTTT. Amino acids: CASSYTEAFF.

A single count supports this clonotype. The V gene is TRBV12-3 or TRBV12-4, the J gene TRBJ2-1, with 10 positions matching TRBD2. The CDR3 has 15 amino acids. V was pared by 7 bases and J by 7 bases, with 10 bases of the junction left unmatched. The CDR3 here is CASTPGSGGANEQFF. CDR3 sequence (DNA): TGTGCCAGCACCCCGGGGAGCGGGGGGGCAAATGAGCAGTTCTTC.

This clonotype has only a few counts. The gene calls are TRBV7-2 and TRBJ1-2, with 9 bases fitting TRBD1. CDR1 and CDR2 from the germline V gene are SGHTA and FQGNSA. The CDR3 totals 16 residues. With V trimmed by 5 bases and J by 2 bases, 9 bases remained unmatched. In DNA, the CDR3 is TGTGCCAGCAGCCGTGCCGGGACAGGGCAGAACTATGGCTACACCTTC. Encoded protein: CASSRAGTGQNYGYTF.